This T cell receptor beta chain was sequenced for a study of OX40 agonist ivuxolimab in advanced cancers. About the research overall: Ivuxolimab doses were 0.01, 0.1, 0.3, 1.5, 3 or 10 mg/kg every 2 weeks. Patients assigned to dose escalation were diagnosed with hepatocellular carcinoma, melanoma, renal cell or head and neck cancer. Points from the study as a whole: Relatively little clonal expansion, among the lowest observed, appeared in partial responders at 0.1-3.0 mg/kg. No determination was made of the antigen specificity of the expanded peripheral T cells.

In regard to this clone: The antigen is not known.

Here immunoSEQ multiplex PCR was the method, and the copy in TCRdb shows in-frame clones only, minus some. This table has some 59,000 clones, approximately 90% appearing once. The V end was cut by 5 bases, the J end by 5 bases, with 16 bases between. This CDR3 region has 14 residues. The germline gives CDR1 SGHAT, CDR2 FQNNGV. The clonotype comes from an adult with an advanced solid tumor such as melanoma, head and neck, liver or kidney cancer. The sequencing used CD4+ or CD8+ T cells sorted from blood, collected in a trial of the OX40 agonist ivuxolimab. The rearrangement links TRBV11-2 to TRBJ2-7, with D unresolved. The CDR3 DNA is TGTGCCAGCAGCGCCAGTACCCATCTCGACGAGCAGTACTTC. Its translation is CASSASTHLDEQYF.